Listed below are T cell receptor beta chains from one sample, sequenced in a study of control samples from healthy donors and cancer patients. Profiling relied on immunoSEQ multiplex PCR, and the TCRdb table lists in-frame clones only, not all of them. The sample contains 50,000 to 55,000 clones, approximately 90% of which appear only once. Sequencing used PBMCs. All receptors come from a man aged 55 to 70 with head and neck cancer. The CDR3 runs from the conserved cysteine through the conserved F or W. A D gene is named only where the DNA matches it firmly. Expanded clones are given a class, and other clones once, few, many or no size at all.

d_call	v_call	clone_size	j_call	cdr3_nt	cdr3_aa
.	TRBV2	.	TRBJ2-2	TGTGCCAGCAGCTCAGAATTCGGCACCGGGGAGCTGTTTTTT	CASSSEFGTGELFF
TRBD2	TRBV5-4	.	TRBJ2-5	TGTGCCAGCAGCTTGGATCTAGCGGGGGGGGAAGAGACCCAGTACTTC	CASSLDLAGGEETQYF
.	TRBV4-1	.	TRBJ2-5	TGCGCCAGCAGCCAAGACGGGGCAGGTAAAGAGACCCAGTACTTC	CASSQDGAGKETQYF
TRBD2	TRBV28	few	TRBJ2-3	TGTGCCAGCAGTCCTAGCGGGGGGGCCACCAGCACAGATACGCAGTATTTT	CASSPSGGATSTDTQYF
.	TRBV6-5	.	TRBJ2-5	TGTGCCAGCAGTTCCCAATCTTGGTCCCGGGAGACCCAGTACTTC	CASSSQSWSRETQYF
.	TRBV7-6	.	TRBJ1-6	TGTGCCAGCAGCTTAGTTGGTCCACAGAATTCACCCCTCCACTTT	CASSLVGPQNSPLHF
.	TRBV5-6	.	TRBJ1-5	TGTGCCAGCAGCTTGGGGCAGGGGAGGGGGCCCCAGCATTTT	CASSLGQGRGPQHF
.	TRBV4-2	.	TRBJ1-2	TGTGCCAGCAGCCAAGTCGGTAGCTCGGGCTATGGCTACACCTTC	CASSQVGSSGYGYTF
.	TRBV6-4	once	TRBJ2-1	TGTGCCAGCAGTCAACGAGAGGGATATACCTACAATGAGCAGTTCTTC	CASSQREGYTYNEQFF
.	TRBV7-9	.	TRBJ2-1	TGTGCCAGCAGCTTTGCGGGAAATAATGAGCAGTTCTTC	CASSFAGNNEQFF
TRBD1	TRBV2	.	TRBJ2-5	TGTGCCAGCAGGAGGGGACAGGCGCAAGAGACCCAGTACTTC	CASRRGQAQETQYF
.	TRBV3-1/TRBV3-2	.	TRBJ1-3	TGTGCCAGCAGCCGGTGGCAGGGCTCTGGAAACACCATATATTTT	CASSRWQGSGNTIYF
.	TRBV10-3	few	TRBJ2-2	TGTGCCACCGGGGGTAGCACCGGGGAGCTGTTTTTT	CATGGSTGELFF
.	TRBV7-5	.	TRBJ1-6	TGTGCCAGAAGCTTACCGTGGTGGGGTTCACCCCTCCACTTT	CARSLPWWGSPLHF
.	TRBV5-1	.	TRBJ1-4	TGCGCCAGCAGCGCTTACGCGTCTAATGAAAAACTGTTTTTT	CASSAYASNEKLFF
.	TRBV5-4	once	TRBJ1-2	TGTGCCAGCAGCTATGAGCGAAACTATGGCTACACCTTC	CASSYERNYGYTF
TRBD2	TRBV2	.	TRBJ2-5	TGTGCCAGCAGTCGACTAGCGGGGGGGTTACAAGAGACCCAGTACTTC	CASSRLAGGLQETQYF
TRBD1	TRBV6-6	.	TRBJ1-2	TGTGCCAGCAGTCACGGGACAGGCTATGGCTACACCTTC	CASSHGTGYGYTF
TRBD1	TRBV7-9	.	TRBJ1-1	TGTGCCAGCAGCTCGCTATATACGGGACAGTTGAACACTGAAGCTTTCTTT	CASSSLYTGQLNTEAFF
.	TRBV19	.	TRBJ1-5	TGTGCCAGTAGTATGGGTCAGGGCAATCAGCCCCAGCATTTT	CASSMGQGNQPQHF
TRBD1	TRBV6-2/TRBV6-3	.	TRBJ1-2	TGTGCCAGCAGCGTAGGGGGCTCAAGTAAAGGCTACACCTTC	CASSVGGSSKGYTF
TRBD2	TRBV11-2	.	TRBJ2-7	TGTGCCAGCAGCTCACCAAGACTAGCGGGGGGGCAAGACGCCTACGAGCAGTACTTC	CASSSPRLAGGQDAYEQYF
TRBD2	TRBV6-2/TRBV6-3	.	TRBJ2-2	TGTGCCAGCAGTACTAGCGGGAGGGGGAAGTGGACCGGGGAGCTGTTTTTT	CASSTSGRGKWTGELFF
.	TRBV5-4	.	TRBJ2-7	TGTGCCAGCAGCCCGGGCCGGGGCTACTCCTACGAGCAGTACTTC	CASSPGRGYSYEQYF
TRBD1	TRBV5-1	few	TRBJ2-7	TGCGCCAGCAGCTGGGGACAGGACAGCTACGAGCAGTACTTC	CASSWGQDSYEQYF
.	TRBV3-1/TRBV3-2	few	TRBJ1-1	TGTGCCAGCAGCCAACGACAGAGCAGCATGAACACTGAAGCTTTCTTT	CASSQRQSSMNTEAFF
.	TRBV5-4	.	TRBJ2-7	TGTGCCAGCAGCTTTGGCAGTTCCTACGAGCAGTACTTC	CASSFGSSYEQYF
.	TRBV7-9	few	TRBJ1-1	TGTGCCGGTGGGCTGGGGGGGATGAACACTGAAGCTTTCTTT	CAGGLGGMNTEAFF
.	TRBV21-1	.	TRBJ2-7	TGTGCCAGCAGCCCCCCCGGGACGGACTACGAGCAGTACTTC	CASSPPGTDYEQYF
.	TRBV4-3	.	TRBJ1-3	TGCGCCAGCAGCCAAGAGGAATCCTCTGGAAACACCATATATTTT	CASSQEESSGNTIYF
TRBD1	TRBV13	.	TRBJ1-6	TGTGCCAGCAGCTTAACAGGGGACCCTAATTCACCCCTCCACTTT	CASSLTGDPNSPLHF
TRBD2	TRBV9	.	TRBJ2-1	TGTGCCAGCAGCGCCGCGGGAGGGCCCTACAATGAGCAGTTCTTC	CASSAAGGPYNEQFF
.	TRBV28	.	TRBJ1-2	TGTGCCAGCAGTTTGGGCAGGAACTATGGCTACACCTTC	CASSLGRNYGYTF
TRBD1	TRBV11-2	.	TRBJ2-3	TGTGCCAGCAGCTTATCCTTCCCGACAGGGTTAAAAGGAGGGCAGTATTTT	CASSLSFPTGLKGGQYF
TRBD2	TRBV15	few	TRBJ2-1	TGTGCCACCAGCATTTCTAGCGGCCTCCGGAGCGAGCAGTTCTTC	CATSISSGLRSEQFF
.	TRBV5-1	.	TRBJ1-2	TGCGCCAGCAGCTTCATCCCAAGCTATGGCTACACCTTC	CASSFIPSYGYTF
.	TRBV14	.	TRBJ1-1	TGTGCCAGCAGCCAAGCGATGGCTTTTATGAACACTGAAGCTTTCTTT	CASSQAMAFMNTEAFF
.	TRBV27	.	TRBJ2-5	TGTGCCAGCAGTTCACCAGGGCGAGAGACCCAGTACTTC	CASSSPGRETQYF
.	TRBV12-3/TRBV12-4	.	TRBJ2-5	TGTGCCAGCAGTTGGGGCCTGGTAGAGACCCAGTACTTC	CASSWGLVETQYF
.	TRBV19	.	TRBJ2-6	TGTGCCAGTAGTAATGAATGGGACACTACCTCTGGGGCCAACGTCCTGACTTTC	CASSNEWDTTSGANVLTF
.	TRBV3-1/TRBV3-2	.	TRBJ2-3	TGTGCCAGCAGCCAAGAGGGGCGTGCGCAGTATTTT	CASSQEGRAQYF
TRBD1	TRBV7-3	.	TRBJ2-5	TGTGCCAGTGGGGGGACAGGAGAGACCCAGTACTTC	CASGGTGETQYF
.	TRBV28	.	TRBJ1-2	TGTGCCAGCAAGTACGGGCAGCTGTTCTATGGCTACACCTTC	CASKYGQLFYGYTF
.	TRBV19	.	TRBJ1-5	TGTGCCAGTAGTATTGGGCGAAGCGCGGGGCAGCCCCAGCATTTT	CASSIGRSAGQPQHF
.	TRBV28	.	TRBJ1-1	TGTGCCAGCAGTTCCAGTCTGAACACTGAAGCTTTCTTT	CASSSSLNTEAFF
.	TRBV5-6	.	TRBJ2-5	TGTGCCAGCAGCGGGATTCAAGAGACCCAGTACTTC	CASSGIQETQYF
.	TRBV7-3	.	TRBJ2-5	TGTGCCAGCAGCTTAAGGTTACAAGAGACCCAGTACTTC	CASSLRLQETQYF
.	TRBV5-1	.	TRBJ2-7	TGCGCCAGCAGCTTAGAAGCTAACGTTTACGAGCAGTACTTC	CASSLEANVYEQYF